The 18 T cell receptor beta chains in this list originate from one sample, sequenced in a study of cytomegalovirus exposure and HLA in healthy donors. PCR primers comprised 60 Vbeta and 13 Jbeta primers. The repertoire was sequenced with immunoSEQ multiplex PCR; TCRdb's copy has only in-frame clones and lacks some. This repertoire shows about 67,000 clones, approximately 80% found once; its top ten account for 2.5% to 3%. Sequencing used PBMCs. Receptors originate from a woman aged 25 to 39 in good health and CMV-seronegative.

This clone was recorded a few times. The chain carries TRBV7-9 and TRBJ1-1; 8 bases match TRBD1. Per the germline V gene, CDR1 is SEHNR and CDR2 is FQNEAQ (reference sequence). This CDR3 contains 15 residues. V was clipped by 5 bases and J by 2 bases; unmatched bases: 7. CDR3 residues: CASSHRQGPNTEAFF. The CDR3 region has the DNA TGTGCCAGCAGCCACCGACAGGGGCCCAACACTGAAGCTTTCTTT.

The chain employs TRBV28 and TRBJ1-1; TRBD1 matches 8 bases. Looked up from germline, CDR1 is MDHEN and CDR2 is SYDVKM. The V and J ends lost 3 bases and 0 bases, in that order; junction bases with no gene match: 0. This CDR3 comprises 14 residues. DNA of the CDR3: TGTGCCAGCAGTTTGACAGGGGTGAACACTGAAGCTTTCTTT. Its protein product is CASSLTGVNTEAFF.

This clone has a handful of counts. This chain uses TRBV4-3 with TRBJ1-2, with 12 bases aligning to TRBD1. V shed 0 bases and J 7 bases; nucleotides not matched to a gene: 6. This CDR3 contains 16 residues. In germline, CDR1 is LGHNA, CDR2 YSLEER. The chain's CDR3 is CASSQDMGQGAFGYTF. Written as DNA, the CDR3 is TGCGCCAGCAGCCAAGATATGGGACAGGGGGCTTTTGGCTACACCTTC.

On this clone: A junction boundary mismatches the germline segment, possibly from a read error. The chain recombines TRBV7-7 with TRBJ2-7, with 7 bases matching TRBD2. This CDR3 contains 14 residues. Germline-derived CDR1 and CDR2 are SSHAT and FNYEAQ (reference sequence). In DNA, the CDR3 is TGTGCTAGCAGCTTAGGTTCGGGGGGAGACGAGCAGTACTTC. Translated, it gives CASSLGSGGDEQYF.

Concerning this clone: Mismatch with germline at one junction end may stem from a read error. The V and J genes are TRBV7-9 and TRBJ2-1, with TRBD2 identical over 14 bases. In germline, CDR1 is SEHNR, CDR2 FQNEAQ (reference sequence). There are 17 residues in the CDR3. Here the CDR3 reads CSSSLGTSGGWSDEQFF. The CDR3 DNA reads TGTTCCAGCAGCTTGGGGACTAGCGGGGGATGGTCGGATGAGCAGTTCTTC.

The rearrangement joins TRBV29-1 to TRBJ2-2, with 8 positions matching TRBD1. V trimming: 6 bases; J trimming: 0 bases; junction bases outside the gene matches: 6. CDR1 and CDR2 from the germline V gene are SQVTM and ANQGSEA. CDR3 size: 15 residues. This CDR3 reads CSVPVRGPNTGELFF. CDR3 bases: TGCAGCGTCCCGGTCAGGGGGCCGAACACCGGGGAGCTGTTTTTT.

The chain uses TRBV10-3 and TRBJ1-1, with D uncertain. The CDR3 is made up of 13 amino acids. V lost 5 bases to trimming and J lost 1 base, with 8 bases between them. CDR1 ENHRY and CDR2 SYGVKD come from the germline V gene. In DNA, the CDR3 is TGTGCCATCAGTATACAGCCGAACACTGAAGCTTTCTTT. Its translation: CAISIQPNTEAFF.

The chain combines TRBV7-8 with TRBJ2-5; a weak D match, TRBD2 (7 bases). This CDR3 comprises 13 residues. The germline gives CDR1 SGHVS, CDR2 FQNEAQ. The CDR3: CVLGGPTQETQYF. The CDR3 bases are TGTGTCCTGGGGGGGCCGACCCAAGAGACCCAGTACTTC.

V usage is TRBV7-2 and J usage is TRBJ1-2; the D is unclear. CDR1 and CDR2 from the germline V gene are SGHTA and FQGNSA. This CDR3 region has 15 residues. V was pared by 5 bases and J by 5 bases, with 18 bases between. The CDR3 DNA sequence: TGTGCCAGCAGCCCCGTCCAGATAGACTTTTATGGCTACACCTTC. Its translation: CASSPVQIDFYGYTF.

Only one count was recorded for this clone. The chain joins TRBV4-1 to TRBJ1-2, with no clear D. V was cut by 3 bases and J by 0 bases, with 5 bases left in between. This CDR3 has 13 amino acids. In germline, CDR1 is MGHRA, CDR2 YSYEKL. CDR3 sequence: CASSHGANYGYTF. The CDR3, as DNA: TGCGCCAGCAGCCACGGAGCTAACTATGGCTACACCTTC.

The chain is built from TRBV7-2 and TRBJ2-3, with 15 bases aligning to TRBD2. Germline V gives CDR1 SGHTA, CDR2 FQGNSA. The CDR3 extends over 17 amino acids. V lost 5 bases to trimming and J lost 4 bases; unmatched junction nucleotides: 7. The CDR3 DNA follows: TGTGCCAGCAGCCGAAGGACTAGCGGGGGGGCAGCAGATACGCAGTATTTT. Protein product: CASSRRTSGGAADTQYF.

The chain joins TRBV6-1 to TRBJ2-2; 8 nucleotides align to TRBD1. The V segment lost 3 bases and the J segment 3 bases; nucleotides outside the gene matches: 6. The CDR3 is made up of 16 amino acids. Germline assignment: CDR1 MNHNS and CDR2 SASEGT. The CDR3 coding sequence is TGTGCCAGCAGTGACAGGGGGCATAGCGACACCGGGGAGCTGTTTTTT. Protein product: CASSDRGHSDTGELFF.

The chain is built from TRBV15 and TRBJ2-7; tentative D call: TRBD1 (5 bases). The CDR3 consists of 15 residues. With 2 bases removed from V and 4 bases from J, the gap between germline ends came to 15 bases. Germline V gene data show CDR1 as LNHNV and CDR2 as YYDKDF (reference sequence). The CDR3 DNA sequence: TGTGCCACCAGCAGATCACGTCAGGGCACTTACGAGCAGTACTTC. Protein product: CATSRSRQGTYEQYF.

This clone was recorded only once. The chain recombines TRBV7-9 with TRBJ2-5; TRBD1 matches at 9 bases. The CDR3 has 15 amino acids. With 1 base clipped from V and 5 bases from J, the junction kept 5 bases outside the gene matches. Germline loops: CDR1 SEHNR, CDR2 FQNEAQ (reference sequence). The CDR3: CASSLDRGRGETQYF. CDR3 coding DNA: TGTGCCAGCAGCTTAGACAGGGGGCGAGGTGAGACCCAGTACTTC.

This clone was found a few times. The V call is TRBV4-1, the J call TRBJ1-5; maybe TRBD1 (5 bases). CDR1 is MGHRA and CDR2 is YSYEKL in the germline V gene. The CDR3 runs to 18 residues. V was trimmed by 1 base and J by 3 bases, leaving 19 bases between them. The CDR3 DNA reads TGCGCCAGCAGCCAAGTTCCAGTCGACAGACTAGTCAATCAGCCCCAGCATTTT. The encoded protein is CASSQVPVDRLVNQPQHF.

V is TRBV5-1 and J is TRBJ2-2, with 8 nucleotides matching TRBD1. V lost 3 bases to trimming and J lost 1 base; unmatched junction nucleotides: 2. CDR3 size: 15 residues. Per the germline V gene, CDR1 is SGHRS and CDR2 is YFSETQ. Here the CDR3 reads CASSWTGLNTGELFF. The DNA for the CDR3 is TGCGCCAGCAGCTGGACAGGGCTGAACACCGGGGAGCTGTTTTTT.

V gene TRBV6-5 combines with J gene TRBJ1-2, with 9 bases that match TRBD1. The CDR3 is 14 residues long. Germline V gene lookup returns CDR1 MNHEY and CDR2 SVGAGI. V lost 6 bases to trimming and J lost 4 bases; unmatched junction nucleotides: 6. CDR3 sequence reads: CASSPDRGGYGYTF. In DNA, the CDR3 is TGTGCCAGCAGCCCTGACAGGGGGGGCTATGGCTACACCTTC.

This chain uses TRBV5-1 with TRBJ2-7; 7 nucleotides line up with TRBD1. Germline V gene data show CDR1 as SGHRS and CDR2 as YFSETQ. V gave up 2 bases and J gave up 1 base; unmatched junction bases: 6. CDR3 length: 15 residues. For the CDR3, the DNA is TGCGCCAGCAGCTTTACAGGGGACAAGTCCTACGAGCAGTACTTC. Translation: CASSFTGDKSYEQYF.